This T cell receptor (beta chain) was sequenced in a study of CD8 T cells in ankylosing spondylitis. Whole-study findings and limits: Disease-linked clones reportedly showed significant enrichment in matched ankylosing spondylitis synovial fluid. For ankylosing spondylitis blood, a TCR beta motif of about eight highly homologous variants appeared characteristic.

From the 5' RACE reads, TCRdb called clonotypes with MiXCR, one entry per CDR3 protein. The sample consists of around 25,000 distinct CDR3 sequences, 17% of them appearing once. Points on this clonotype: Antigen unknown.

Germline V lookup: CDR1 MDHEN, CDR2 SYDVKM. This CDR3 comprises 13 residues. Trimming cost V 3 bases and J 5 bases, with 10 bases left between them. This receptor was obtained from a male donor with ankylosing spondylitis or in good health (not recorded which). This rearrangement joins TRBV28 to TRBJ2-5; a weak D match, TRBD1 (6 bases). The sample was blood. The DNA of the CDR3 is TGTGCCAGCAGTTTCACAGGGCAGGAGACCCAGTACTTC. It codes for CASSFTGQETQYF.